This TCR beta chain was found in a study of post-analysis software for immune sequencing data. Overall study results and limits: The five TRBV segments detected at higher frequency in patients than in controls included TRBV5-6, TRBV5-1 and TRBV20-1.

As for this clonotype: Its antigen is currently unknown.

Trimming left V 7 bases short and J 2 bases short, with 12 bases between. This CDR3 spans 13 amino acids. CDR1 and CDR2 from the germline V gene are MNHEY and SMNVEV (reference sequence). TCR beta libraries were prepared from cDNA with unique molecular identifiers. TCRdb re-called the PCR reads through MiXCR, storing one row per CDR3 protein. Of approximately 770,000 distinct CDR3 sequences listed, about half are singletons. The chain carries TRBV27 and TRBJ2-7; unclear D gene. The sequenced material came from blood. This clonotype was sampled from a girl aged 5-17 years with multiple sclerosis. The CDR3 protein is CASTLGPAYEQYF. The CDR3 DNA reads as TGTGCCAGCACCCTAGGTCCCGCCTACGAGCAGTACTTC.